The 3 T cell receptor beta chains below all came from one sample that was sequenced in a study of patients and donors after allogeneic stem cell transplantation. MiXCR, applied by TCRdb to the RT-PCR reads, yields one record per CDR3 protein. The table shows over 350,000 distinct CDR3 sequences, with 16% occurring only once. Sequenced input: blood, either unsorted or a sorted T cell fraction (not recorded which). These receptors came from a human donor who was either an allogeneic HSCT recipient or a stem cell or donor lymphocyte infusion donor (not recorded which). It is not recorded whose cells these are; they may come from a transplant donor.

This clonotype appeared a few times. The CDR3 sequence: CASSQDWLAGPRAEQFF. The CDR3 coding sequence is TGTGCCAGCAGCCAAGATTGGCTAGCGGGCCCCCGTGCGGAGCAGTTCTTC. The chain combines TRBV14 with TRBJ2-1, with TRBD2 matching 8 bases. V trimming: 0 bases; J trimming: 10 bases; junction bases outside the gene matches: 14. The CDR3 has 17 residues. Germline-derived CDR1 and CDR2 are SGHDN and FVKESK.

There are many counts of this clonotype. CDR3 in amino acids: CASSRGYQPQHF. CDR3 coding DNA: TGTGCCAGTAGTAGGGGGTATCAGCCCCAGCATTTT. J is TRBJ1-5 and V is TRBV19; tentative D call: TRBD1 (5 bases). CDR1 and CDR2 (germline): LNHDA, SQIVND (reference sequence). The CDR3 is 12 residues long. V lost 4 bases, J lost 5 bases, and 6 bases lay in between.

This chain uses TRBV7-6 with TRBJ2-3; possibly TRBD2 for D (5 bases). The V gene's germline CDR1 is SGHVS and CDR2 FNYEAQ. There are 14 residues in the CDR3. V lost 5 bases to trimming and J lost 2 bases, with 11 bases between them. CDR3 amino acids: CASSPGLLTDTQYF. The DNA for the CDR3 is TGTGCCAGCAGCCCCGGACTCCTCACAGATACGCAGTATTTT.